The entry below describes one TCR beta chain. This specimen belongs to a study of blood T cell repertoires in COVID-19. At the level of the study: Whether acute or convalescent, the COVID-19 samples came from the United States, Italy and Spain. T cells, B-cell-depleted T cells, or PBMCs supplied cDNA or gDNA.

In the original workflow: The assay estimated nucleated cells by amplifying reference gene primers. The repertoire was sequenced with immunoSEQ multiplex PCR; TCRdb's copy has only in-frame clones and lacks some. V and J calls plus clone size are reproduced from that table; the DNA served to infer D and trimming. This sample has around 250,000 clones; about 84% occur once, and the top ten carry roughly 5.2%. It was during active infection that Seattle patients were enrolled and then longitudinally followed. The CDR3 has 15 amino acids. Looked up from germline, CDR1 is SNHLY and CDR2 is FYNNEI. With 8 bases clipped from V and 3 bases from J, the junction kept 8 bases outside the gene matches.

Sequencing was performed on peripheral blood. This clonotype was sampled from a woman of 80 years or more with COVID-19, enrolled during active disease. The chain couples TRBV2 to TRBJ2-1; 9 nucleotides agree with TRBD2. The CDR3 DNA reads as TGTGCCAGCTTGCAGCGGGGGGCTGACTACAATGAGCAGTTCTTC. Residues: CASLQRGADYNEQFF.